The 6 T cell receptor beta chains presented below share a single source sample, sequenced in a study of cytomegalovirus exposure and HLA in healthy donors. The PCR contained 60 Vbeta and 13 Jbeta primers. Generated by immunoSEQ multiplex PCR, the TCRdb table keeps only in-frame clones and is missing some. The sample lists about 190,000 clones, less than 85% occurring once. Sequencing input: PBMCs. The receptors originated from a man aged 30 to 39 in good health and CMV-seropositive.

This clone was seen a single time. The chain joins TRBV6-5 to TRBJ2-1; D might be TRBD1 (5 bases). Germline CDR1 and CDR2: MNHEY and SVGAGI. This CDR3 has 15 amino acids. Trimming pared 4 bases from V and 5 bases from J, leaving 15 bases between. The CDR3 loop reads CASSLDSPQDNEQFF. CDR3 bases: TGTGCCAGCAGTTTAGACAGCCCTCAGGACAATGAGCAGTTCTTC.

The chain employs TRBV6-5 and TRBJ2-7, with D possibly being TRBD1 (6 bases). The CDR3 runs to 13 residues. The V end was cut by 6 bases, the J end by 3 bases, with 12 bases between. Germline CDR1 MNHEY, CDR2 SVGAGI. This CDR3 reads CASRKQGFYEQYF. For the CDR3, the DNA is TGTGCCAGCAGGAAACAGGGTTTCTACGAGCAGTACTTC.

The V gene is TRBV30, the J gene TRBJ2-5, with 7 nucleotides matching TRBD1. Per germline, CDR1 GTSNPN and CDR2 SVGIG (reference sequence). V lost 2 bases and J lost 1; bases outside the gene matches: 4. The CDR3 contains 14 residues. CDR3: CAWSTGESQETQYF. The CDR3 DNA reads as TGTGCCTGGAGTACAGGGGAAAGCCAAGAGACCCAGTACTTC.

This clone was observed once. J is TRBJ2-3 and V is TRBV5-1; tentative D call: TRBD1 (6 bases). This CDR3 spans 15 amino acids. Trimming left V 0 bases short and J 2 bases short, with 10 bases between. Germline-derived CDR1 and CDR2 are SGHRS and YFSETQ. The CDR3 loop reads CASSLDRAITDTQYF. The CDR3 DNA follows: TGCGCCAGCAGCTTGGACAGGGCTATCACAGATACGCAGTATTTT. Full variable domain (missing parts from reference TRBV5-1 and TRBJ2-3): KAGVTQTPRYLIKTRGQQVTLSCSPISGHRSVSWYQQTPGQGLQFLFEYFSETQRNKGNFPGRFSGRQFSNSRSEMNVSTLELGDSALYLCASSLDRAITDTQYFGPGTRLTVL.

The rearrangement links TRBV6-6 to TRBJ1-3; D gene uncertain. The CDR3 covers 14 residues. The germline CDR1 and CDR2 sequences are MNHNY and SVGAGI (reference sequence). The germline V and J ends were trimmed by 2 bases and 4 bases, with 9 bases remaining between them. In DNA form, the CDR3 reads TGTGCCAGCAGTTACCCCGAGCCCGGAAACACCATATATTTT. Translated, it gives CASSYPEPGNTIYF.

CDR3 coding DNA: TGTGCCAGCAGCGCTACCCCGACCCGGAGCAGTGGCTACACCTTC. It translates to CASSATPTRSSGYTF. The rearrangement joins TRBV9 to TRBJ1-2; no clear D gene. This CDR3 spans 15 amino acids. Trimming removed 3 bases at V and 7 bases at J, with 19 bases between. Germline V lookup: CDR1 SGDLS, CDR2 YYNGEE.